These 12 T cell receptor beta chains were sequenced from one sample in a study of shared clonotypes between healthy human individuals. The protocol was immunoSEQ multiplex PCR, while the TCRdb copy is restricted to in-frame clones and leaves out a portion. The sample has hundreds of thousands of clones, around 80% seen once. The sequenced sample consisted of PBMCs. The receptors shown here come from a woman aged 35 to 49 in good health. Some clones in this sample may be carry-over from other donors' samples.

The rearrangement links TRBV6-5 to TRBJ1-2, with a tentative D call TRBD1 (6 bases). Germline-derived CDR1 and CDR2 are MNHEY and SVGAGI. CDR3 length: 14 amino acids. V dropped 2 bases and J dropped 4 bases, with 11 bases sitting between them. CDR3 protein: CASSYQRGGYGYTF. CDR3 bases: TGTGCCAGCAGTTACCAGAGGGGGGGCTATGGCTACACCTTC.

The gene calls are TRBV7-3 and TRBJ2-1, with 10 nucleotides matching TRBD2. Germline V gives CDR1 SGHTA, CDR2 FQGTGA. The V gene end was trimmed by 1 base and the J gene end by 4 bases; junction bases not matched to a gene: 4. This CDR3 contains 16 residues. CDR3 region: CASSLIGLAEYNEQFF. The CDR3 DNA sequence: TGTGCCAGCAGCTTAATCGGACTAGCGGAATACAATGAGCAGTTCTTC.

This chain links TRBV28 with TRBJ2-4, with 8 bases fitting TRBD1. The germline V gene has CDR1 MDHEN and CDR2 SYDVKM. The J segment lost 9 bases and the V segment lost 3 bases, leaving 10 bases of the junction unmatched. The CDR3 sequence is 15 residues long. CDR3 residues: CASSFPGGQGSIQYF. DNA of the CDR3: TGTGCCAGCAGTTTCCCCGGCGGACAGGGTAGCATTCAGTACTTC.

The rearrangement joins TRBV28 to TRBJ2-2, with D perhaps matching TRBD1 or TRBD2 (6 bases each). Trimming removed 7 bases from V and 5 bases from J, with 14 bases in between. The CDR3 has 14 amino acids. Germline V gives CDR1 MDHEN, CDR2 SYDVKM. The CDR3 is CASMGGAETGELFF. The DNA of the CDR3 is TGTGCCAGCATGGGGGGCGCGGAGACCGGGGAGCTGTTTTTT.

The rearrangement links TRBV10-3 to TRBJ2-3; 7 nucleotides line up with TRBD1. The germline V gene encodes CDR1 ENHRY and CDR2 SYGVKD. This CDR3 spans 15 amino acids. V was pared by 8 bases and J by 1 base, with 9 bases of the junction left unmatched. CDR3 in DNA: TGTGCCATCGCAAGACAAACAGGGGGCACAGATACGCAGTATTTT. Translated, it gives CAIARQTGGTDTQYF.

J is TRBJ1-2 and V is TRBV7-2; D unresolved. The CDR3 extends over 12 amino acids. Trimming took off 1 base at V and 6 bases at J, with 6 bases between the two ends. Per the germline V gene, CDR1 is SGHTA and CDR2 is FQGNSA. The CDR3 loop is CASSLDRNGYTF. CDR3 bases: TGTGCCAGCAGCTTAGATCGGAATGGCTACACCTTC. Combining the CDR3 with reference TRBV7-2 and TRBJ1-2 gives the whole variable domain GAGVSQSPSNKVTEKGKDVELRCDPISGHTALYWYRQSLGQGLEFLIYFQGNSAPDKSGLPSDRFSAERTGGSVSTLTIQRTQQEDSAVYLCASSLDRNGYTFGSGTRLTVV.

This clone has a count of ten or more. The rearrangement links TRBV5-1 to TRBJ1-1, with D tentatively TRBD1 (5 bases). Germline CDR1 SGHRS, CDR2 YFSETQ. The CDR3 extends over 14 amino acids. V was trimmed by 4 bases and J by 5 bases, leaving 15 bases between them. The CDR3 DNA reads TGCGCCAGCAGCCCGACAGTCGGGTATACTGAAGCTTTCTTT. Encoded protein: CASSPTVGYTEAFF.

This clone was detected once. An end of the junction differs from the germline gene, which may be a read error. The chain combines TRBV29-1 with TRBJ2-3; D tentatively reads TRBD1 or TRBD2 (5 bases each). CDR3 length: 14 residues. Germline CDR1 and CDR2: SQVTM and ANQGSEA. The CDR3, as DNA: TGCGGCGTTGAAGGGATGGGACCAAGAGATACGCAGTATTTT. Residues: CGVEGMGPRDTQYF.

The DNA of the CDR3 is TGTGCCAGCAGCTACAGGGATTACGGTGAAAAACTGTTTTTT. Protein sequence: CASSYRDYGEKLFF. The chain employs TRBV28 and TRBJ1-4; possible D gene TRBD1, 6 bases. The CDR3 sequence is 14 residues long. The V end lost 6 bases, the J end lost 7 bases, and 15 bases lay between the germline ends. Per the germline V gene, CDR1 is MDHEN and CDR2 is SYDVKM.

The chain joins TRBV15 to TRBJ2-5, with TRBD1 matching over 8 bases. Trimming took 0 bases from V and 2 from J; bases not matched to a gene: 5. This CDR3 spans 16 amino acids. Germline loops: CDR1 LNHNV, CDR2 YYDKDF (reference sequence). The CDR3 bases are TGTGCCACCAGCAGAGATGGGACAGGCGCACAAGAGACCCAGTACTTC. Amino acids: CATSRDGTGAQETQYF.

This chain joins TRBV30 and TRBJ1-2; 12 nucleotides align to TRBD1. The V gene end was trimmed by 3 bases and the J gene end by 5 bases; junction bases not matched to a gene: 16. This CDR3 is 18 amino acids long. Germline V CDR1 and CDR2: GTSNPN, SVGIG (reference sequence). The CDR3 coding sequence is TGTGCCTGGAGCGCAAAGGGCGGGACAGGGGGCTCGGGGTATGGCTACACCTTC. Its protein product is CAWSAKGGTGGSGYGYTF.

The chain recombines TRBV28 with TRBJ2-2; the D gene is possibly TRBD1 (5 bases). The germline V gene has CDR1 MDHEN and CDR2 SYDVKM. V lost 8 bases, J lost 13 bases, and 17 bases lay in between. The CDR3 runs to 12 residues. The CDR3 here is CASSLGAIGLFF. The CDR3 coding sequence is TGTGCCAGCTCCCTAGGGGCGATTGGGCTGTTTTTT.